The clone carrying this T cell receptor (beta chain) was counted many times. The antigen is undetermined. The data derive from a study of CD8 T cells in ankylosing spondylitis. Study results and limitations: As reported, disease-linked clones showed significant enrichment in matched ankylosing spondylitis synovial fluid. Peripheral blood samples showed relatively rare disease-linked clones, and these clones were CD8+.

Library preparation for TCR beta used quantitative 5'-RACE with molecular barcodes. TCRdb itself ran the 5' RACE reads through MiXCR, one entry per CDR3 protein. The sample includes approximately 13,000 distinct CDR3 sequences, over 2.5% of them seen just once. J was trimmed by 15 bases and V by 4 bases; bases with no gene match: 12. The CDR3 loop spans 15 amino acids. Germline lookup yields CDR1 SGDLS and CDR2 YYNGEE. The rearrangement joins TRBV9 to TRBJ2-1, with 14 bases identical to TRBD2. This clonotype originated in a male donor with ankylosing spondylitis or in good health (not recorded which). The sample comprised blood, either unsorted or a sorted T cell fraction (not recorded which). The CDR3 spells CASSLQGTSGGRLFF. CDR3 DNA: TGTGCCAGCAGCCTACAAGGGACTAGCGGGGGCCGTCTGTTCTTC.